This TCR beta chain was identified during a study of naive and memory T cell subsets. General study points: Especially in CD8 cells, naive repertoires contained a few larger clonotypes, possibly CD45RA-re-expressing memory cells.

Trimming removed 2 bases from V and 0 bases from J, with 11 bases in between. Looked up from germline, CDR1 is MNHEY and CDR2 is SVGEGT. The CDR3 loop spans 17 amino acids. This clonotype was counted only a few times. Its target is unknown. Both TRBC1 and TRBC2 were covered by a beta constant-region primer of two equimolar oligonucleotides. Four rounds of PCR amplified the ligated cDNA using nested alpha and beta constant-region primers plus SP2. From the UMI-ligation and nested PCR reads, TCRdb called clonotypes with MiXCR, one entry per CDR3 protein. The sample yields over 110,000 distinct CDR3 sequences, more than 15% seen once.

This chain links TRBV6-2 or TRBV6-3 with TRBJ2-6; D gene ambiguous. The sequenced sample was naive CD8+ T cells from blood. The receptor comes from a human donor in good health. This chain's CDR3 is CASSYRERISGANVLTF. The CDR3 nucleotides read TGTGCCAGCAGTTACCGTGAACGGATCTCTGGGGCCAACGTCCTGACTTTC.